The 18 T cell receptor beta chains in this list originate from one sample, sequenced in a study of cytomegalovirus exposure and HLA in healthy donors (dated by TCRdb to between 2016 and 2019). The library was built by means of the immunoSEQ multiplex PCR assay. The multiplex PCR relied on a mix of 60 forward primers for TCR Vbeta segments and 13 reverse primers for TCR Jbeta segments. TCRdb provides this immuneACCESS table in a form limited to in-frame rearrangements. Some clones are lacking; in checked studies, under half of them reflect an unresolved V gene, and why the rest are absent is not known. The sample profile shows about 85,000 clones; 50% to 75% of them were found once. The ten most abundant clones make up about 3.8% of the sample. Material for sequencing was PBMCs. These receptors all stem from a man aged 25-45 years in good health and CMV-seronegative.

The chain combines TRBV5-1 with TRBJ1-1, with TRBD1 matching over 9 bases. The V gene's germline CDR1 is SGHRS and CDR2 YFSETQ. This CDR3 comprises 17 residues. Trimming cost V 3 bases and J 1 base; bases outside gene matches: 10. The CDR3 here is CASSWTGDLLANTEAFF. CDR3 in DNA: TGCGCCAGCAGCTGGACAGGGGATCTATTAGCGAACACTGAAGCTTTCTTT.

The chain couples TRBV7-2 to TRBJ1-2; TRBD1 agrees at 8 bases. The CDR3 has 18 residues. Germline CDR1 reads SGHTA; CDR2 reads FQGNSA. V lost 5 bases, J lost 3 bases, and 17 bases stayed unmatched. This CDR3 is CASSKPPPGQGIYYGYTF. The CDR3 bases are TGTGCCAGCAGCAAACCCCCTCCCGGACAGGGCATTTACTATGGCTACACCTTC.

This chain uses TRBV12-5 with TRBJ2-3; the match to TRBD2 covers 13 bases. J lost 1 base, V lost 5 bases, and 3 bases had no gene match. Per germline, CDR1 LGHNT and CDR2 FRNRAP. The CDR3 sequence is 16 residues long. The CDR3 sequence is CASGTGLAGGTDTQYF. The CDR3 DNA is TGTGCTAGTGGTACCGGACTAGCGGGGGGCACAGATACGCAGTATTTT. Using reference TRBV12-5 and TRBJ2-3 for the parts outside the CDR3, the full variable domain is DARVTQTPRHKVTEMGQEVTMRCQPILGHNTVFWYRQTMMQGLELLAYFRNRAPLDDSGMPKDRFSAEMPDATLATLKIQPSEPRDSAVYFCASGTGLAGGTDTQYFGPGTRLTVL.

A few counts support this clone. The J gene is TRBJ2-7, the V gene TRBV7-9; D possibly corresponds to TRBD1 (5 bases). The CDR3 is 14 residues long. V dropped 5 bases and J dropped 5 bases, with 16 bases sitting between them. Germline V gene lookup returns CDR1 SEHNR and CDR2 FQNEAQ (reference sequence). DNA for the CDR3: TGTGCCAGCAGCCTAGAGAGACAGTCGGACGAGCAGTACTTC. Translation gives CASSLERQSDEQYF.

The rearrangement uses TRBV5-1 and TRBJ1-4; D is unresolved. Trimming took off 4 bases at V and 0 bases at J, with 10 bases between the two ends. CDR1 is SGHRS, CDR2 YFSETQ, per germline. CDR3 length equals 15 residues. The CDR3 sequence: CASSPGSATNEKLFF. The CDR3 coding sequence is TGCGCCAGCAGCCCGGGGAGTGCAACTAATGAAAAACTGTTTTTT.

V and J are TRBV5-1 and TRBJ2-3; D is perhaps TRBD2 (6 bases). Looked up from germline, CDR1 is SGHRS and CDR2 is YFSETQ. This CDR3 region has 16 residues. Trimming removed 5 bases at V and 4 bases at J, with 20 bases between. This CDR3 reads CASSFAGGGGADTQYF. CDR3 nucleotide sequence: TGCGCCAGCAGTTTTGCCGGGGGAGGTGGGGCAGATACGCAGTATTTT. The full variable domain, rest sourced from reference TRBV5-1 and TRBJ2-3, is KAGVTQTPRYLIKTRGQQVTLSCSPISGHRSVSWYQQTPGQGLQFLFEYFSETQRNKGNFPGRFSGRQFSNSRSEMNVSTLELGDSALYLCASSFAGGGGADTQYFGPGTRLTVL.

A few counts support this clone. This chain links TRBV29-1 with TRBJ1-1; the D gene is possibly TRBD1 (6 bases). Trimming stripped 4 bases from V and 3 bases from J, with 12 bases between. CDR1 and CDR2 from the germline V gene are SQVTM and ANQGSEA. CDR3 size: 13 residues. The CDR3 is CSVVDRRYTEAFF. CDR3 nucleotide sequence: TGCAGCGTTGTAGACAGGCGATACACTGAAGCTTTCTTT.

The chain uses TRBV7-6 and TRBJ1-5; maybe TRBD1 (6 bases). From germline, CDR1 is SGHVS and CDR2 FNYEAQ. The CDR3 is 15 residues long. Trimming removed 3 bases at V and 7 bases at J, with 16 bases between. The CDR3 here is CASSFEAGVGQPQHF. The CDR3 coding sequence is TGTGCCAGCAGCTTTGAGGCAGGGGTCGGGCAGCCCCAGCATTTT. Together with reference TRBV7-6 and TRBJ1-5, the CDR3 gives the full variable domain: GAGVSQSPRYKVTKRGQDVALRCDPISGHVSLYWYRQALGQGPEFLTYFNYEAQQDKSGLPNDRFSAERPEGSISTLTIQRTEQRDSAMYRCASSFEAGVGQPQHFGDGTRLSIL.

In its sample, this clone was seen a few times. J is TRBJ2-2 and V is TRBV12-5; 9 nucleotides align to TRBD1. This CDR3 is 16 amino acids long. In germline, CDR1 is LGHNT, CDR2 FRNRAP. Germline trimming cut 4 bases from V and 1 base from J; bases unmatched to any gene: 4. CDR3 sequence reads: CASGSGQGWNTGELFF. The CDR3 DNA reads TGTGCTAGTGGTTCCGGACAGGGGTGGAACACCGGGGAGCTGTTTTTT.

The chain links TRBV9 to TRBJ2-7; tentatively, D is TRBD2 (5 bases). V was shortened by 0 bases and J by 3 bases, with 10 bases between the two germline ends. The CDR3 extends over 14 amino acids. Per the germline V gene, CDR1 is SGDLS and CDR2 is YYNGEE. The CDR3 bases are TGTGCCAGCAGCGTAGCCTCGGGGAACTACGAGCAGTACTTC. Protein product: CASSVASGNYEQYF.

The chain is built from TRBV6-1 and TRBJ2-4; possible D gene TRBD2, 6 bases. This CDR3 is built from 16 residues. Germline values: CDR1 MNHNS, CDR2 SASEGT. The V end was cut by 4 bases, the J end by 6 bases, with 19 bases between. The CDR3 DNA follows: TGTGCCAGCAGTGGGTCCCCTTCCCCCGGGGGAAACATTCAGTACTTC. This encodes CASSGSPSPGGNIQYF.

This clone was found a few times. J is TRBJ2-7 and V is TRBV7-2; a possible D gene is TRBD1 (6 bases). From germline, CDR1 is SGHTA and CDR2 FQGNSA. V was trimmed by 4 bases and J by 3 bases, leaving 13 bases between them. The CDR3 runs 14 residues. The CDR3: CASSSLRTDYEQYF. CDR3 nucleotides: TGTGCCAGCAGCTCCCTCCGGACAGACTACGAGCAGTACTTC.

The V and J genes are TRBV2 and TRBJ2-1; D may be TRBD2 (5 bases). The germline V and J ends were trimmed by 6 bases and 14 bases, with 11 bases remaining between them. Germline-derived CDR1 and CDR2 are SNHLY and FYNNEI. The CDR3 runs to 10 residues. Written as DNA, the CDR3 is TGTGCCAGCAGGAGGGTGGGGAAGTTCTTC. It codes for CASRRVGKFF. Based on the CDR3 plus reference TRBV2 and TRBJ2-1, the full variable domain is EPEVTQTPSHQVTQMGQEVILRCVPISNHLYFYWYRQILGQKVEFLVSFYNNEISEKSEIFDDQFSVERPDGSNFTLKIRSTKLEDSAMYFCASRRVGKFFGPGTRLTVL.

V usage is TRBV25-1 and J usage is TRBJ1-1; 7 bases are shared with TRBD1. The germline gives CDR1 MGHDK, CDR2 SYGVNS. This CDR3 comprises 18 residues. V was pared by 2 bases and J by 3 bases, with 15 bases of the junction left unmatched. Here the CDR3 reads CASSEKRQGVVVDTEAFF. CDR3 coding DNA: TGTGCCAGCAGTGAAAAGAGACAGGGTGTAGTAGTGGACACTGAAGCTTTCTTT.

This clone was counted a few times. This rearrangement joins TRBV25-1 to TRBJ1-5; a possible D gene is TRBD1 (6 bases). This CDR3 spans 18 amino acids. The V gene's germline CDR1 is MGHDK and CDR2 SYGVNS. V lost 1 base to trimming and J lost 2 bases, with 18 bases between them. The CDR3 DNA follows: TGTGCCAGCAGTGAATCGGGGGGCGGTGGGCATGGCAATCAGCCCCAGCATTTT. Amino acid sequence: CASSESGGGGHGNQPQHF.

The chain has TRBV7-3 and TRBJ2-3; 11 bases align to TRBD2. This CDR3 has 17 residues. Germline V gives CDR1 SGHTA, CDR2 FQGTGA. The ends lost 4 bases at V and 2 bases at J; junction bases unmatched: 8. The CDR3 loop is CASSSIPTSGVTDTQYF. For the CDR3, the DNA is TGTGCCAGCAGCTCAATCCCGACTAGCGGGGTCACAGATACGCAGTATTTT.

This clone occurred once. V and J are TRBV9 and TRBJ2-3, with 14 bases identical to TRBD2. The length of the CDR3 is 15 residues. Germline CDR1 reads SGDLS; CDR2 reads YYNGEE. The ends lost 3 bases at V and 10 bases at J; junction bases unmatched: 7. In DNA form, the CDR3 reads TGTGCCAGCAGCGCCTTGGGGACTAGCGGGAGCGCGCAGTATTTT. Translation gives CASSALGTSGSAQYF. The complete variable domain, with remaining parts taken from reference TRBV9 and TRBJ2-3, reads DSGVTQTPKHLITATGQRVTLRCSPRSGDLSVYWYQQSLDQGLQFLIQYYNGEERAKGNILERFSAQQFPDLHSELNLSSLELGDSALYFCASSALGTSGSAQYFGPGTRLTVL.

In nucleotides, the CDR3 is TGTGCCAGCAGCTATACAACAGGGGTCCACATGAACACTGAAGCTTTCTTT. Translation: CASSYTTGVHMNTEAFF. J is TRBJ1-1 and V is TRBV11-2, with 7 bases lining up with TRBD1. With V trimmed by 4 bases and J by 0 bases, 11 bases remained unmatched. The CDR3 length is 17 residues. CDR1 and CDR2 from the germline V gene are SGHAT and FQNNGV.